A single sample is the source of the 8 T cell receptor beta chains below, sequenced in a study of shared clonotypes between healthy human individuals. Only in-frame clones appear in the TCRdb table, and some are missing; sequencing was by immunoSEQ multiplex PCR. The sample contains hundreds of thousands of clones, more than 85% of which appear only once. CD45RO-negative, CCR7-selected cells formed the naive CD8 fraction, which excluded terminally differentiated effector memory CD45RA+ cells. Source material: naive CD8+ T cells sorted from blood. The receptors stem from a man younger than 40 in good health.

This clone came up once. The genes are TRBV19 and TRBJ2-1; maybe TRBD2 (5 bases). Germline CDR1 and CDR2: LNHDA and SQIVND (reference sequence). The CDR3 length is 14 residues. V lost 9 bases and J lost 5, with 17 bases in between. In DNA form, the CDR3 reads TGTGCCAGCCTCGAGAGTTCAGCGGACAATGAGCAGTTCTTC. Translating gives CASLESSADNEQFF. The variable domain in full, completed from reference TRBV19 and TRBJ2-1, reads DGGITQSPKYLFRKEGQNVTLSCEQNLNHDAMYWYRQDPGQGLRLIYYSQIVNDFQKGDIAEGYSVSREKKESFPLTVTSAQKNPTAFYLCASLESSADNEQFFGPGTRLTVL.

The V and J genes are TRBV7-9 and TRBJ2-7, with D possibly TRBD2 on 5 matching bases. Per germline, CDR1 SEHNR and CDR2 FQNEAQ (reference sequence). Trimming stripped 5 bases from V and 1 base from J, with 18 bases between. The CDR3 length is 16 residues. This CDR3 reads CASSVKPGVPSYEQYF. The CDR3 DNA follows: TGTGCCAGCAGCGTCAAACCCGGGGTCCCTTCCTACGAGCAGTACTTC.

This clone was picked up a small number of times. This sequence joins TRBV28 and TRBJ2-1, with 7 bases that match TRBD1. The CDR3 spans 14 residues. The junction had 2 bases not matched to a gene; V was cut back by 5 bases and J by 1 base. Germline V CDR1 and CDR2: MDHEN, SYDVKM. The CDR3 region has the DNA TGTGCCAGCAGTCCGACAGGGTCCTACAATGAGCAGTTCTTC. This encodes CASSPTGSYNEQFF.

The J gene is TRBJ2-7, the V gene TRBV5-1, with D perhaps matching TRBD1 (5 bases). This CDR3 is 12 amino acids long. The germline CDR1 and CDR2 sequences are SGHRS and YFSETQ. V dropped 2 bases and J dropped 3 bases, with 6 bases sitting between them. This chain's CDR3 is CASSFRGYEQYF. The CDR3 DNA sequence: TGCGCCAGCAGCTTTAGGGGCTACGAGCAGTACTTC.

The CDR3 loop is CASITRENTGELFF. For the CDR3, the DNA is TGTGCCAGCATTACCAGGGAGAACACCGGGGAGCTGTTTTTT. J is TRBJ2-2 and V is TRBV7-9; D is possibly TRBD1 (5 bases). V was cut by 7 bases and J by 1 base, with 10 bases left in between. The length of the CDR3 is 14 residues. Germline V lookup: CDR1 SEHNR, CDR2 FQNEAQ (reference sequence).

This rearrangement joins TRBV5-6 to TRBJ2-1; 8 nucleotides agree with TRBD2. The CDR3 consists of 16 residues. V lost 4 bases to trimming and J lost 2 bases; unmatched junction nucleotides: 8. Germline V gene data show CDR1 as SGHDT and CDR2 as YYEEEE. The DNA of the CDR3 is TGTGCCAGCAGCCACCGGCGGCGGGGGGCCTACAATGAGCAGTTCTTC. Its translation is CASSHRRRGAYNEQFF. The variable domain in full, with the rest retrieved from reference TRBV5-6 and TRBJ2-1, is DAGVTQSPTHLIKTRGQQVTLRCSPKSGHDTVSWYQQALGQGPQFIFQYYEEEERQRGNFPDRFSGHQFPNYSSELNVNALLLGDSALYLCASSHRRRGAYNEQFFGPGTRLTVL.

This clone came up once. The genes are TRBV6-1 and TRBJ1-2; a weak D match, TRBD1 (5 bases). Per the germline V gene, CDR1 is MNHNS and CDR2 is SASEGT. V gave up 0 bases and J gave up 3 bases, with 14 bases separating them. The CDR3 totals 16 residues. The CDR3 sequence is CASSEARGRDYYGYTF. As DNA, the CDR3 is TGTGCCAGCAGTGAAGCAAGGGGCAGGGACTACTATGGCTACACCTTC.

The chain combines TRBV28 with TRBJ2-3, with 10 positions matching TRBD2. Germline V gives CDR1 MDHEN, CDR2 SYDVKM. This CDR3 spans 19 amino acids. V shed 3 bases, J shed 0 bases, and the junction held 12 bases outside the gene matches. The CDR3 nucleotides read TGTGCCAGCAGTTTCCCTCGGCTAGCGGGAGATGCTAGCACAGATACGCAGTATTTT. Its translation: CASSFPRLAGDASTDTQYF.